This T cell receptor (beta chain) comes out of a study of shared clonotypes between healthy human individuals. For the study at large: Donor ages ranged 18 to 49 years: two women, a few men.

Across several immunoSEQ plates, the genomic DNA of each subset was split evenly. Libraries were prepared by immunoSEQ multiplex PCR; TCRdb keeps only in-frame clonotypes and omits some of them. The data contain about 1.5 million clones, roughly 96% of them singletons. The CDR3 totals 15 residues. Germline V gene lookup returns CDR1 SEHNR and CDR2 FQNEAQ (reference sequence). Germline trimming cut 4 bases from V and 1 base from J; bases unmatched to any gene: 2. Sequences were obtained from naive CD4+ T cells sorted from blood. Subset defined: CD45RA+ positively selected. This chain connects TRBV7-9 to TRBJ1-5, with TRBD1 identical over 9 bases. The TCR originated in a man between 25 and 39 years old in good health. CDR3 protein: CASSYGTGSNQPQHF. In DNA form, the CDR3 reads TGTGCCAGCAGCTACGGGACAGGGAGCAATCAGCCCCAGCATTTT.